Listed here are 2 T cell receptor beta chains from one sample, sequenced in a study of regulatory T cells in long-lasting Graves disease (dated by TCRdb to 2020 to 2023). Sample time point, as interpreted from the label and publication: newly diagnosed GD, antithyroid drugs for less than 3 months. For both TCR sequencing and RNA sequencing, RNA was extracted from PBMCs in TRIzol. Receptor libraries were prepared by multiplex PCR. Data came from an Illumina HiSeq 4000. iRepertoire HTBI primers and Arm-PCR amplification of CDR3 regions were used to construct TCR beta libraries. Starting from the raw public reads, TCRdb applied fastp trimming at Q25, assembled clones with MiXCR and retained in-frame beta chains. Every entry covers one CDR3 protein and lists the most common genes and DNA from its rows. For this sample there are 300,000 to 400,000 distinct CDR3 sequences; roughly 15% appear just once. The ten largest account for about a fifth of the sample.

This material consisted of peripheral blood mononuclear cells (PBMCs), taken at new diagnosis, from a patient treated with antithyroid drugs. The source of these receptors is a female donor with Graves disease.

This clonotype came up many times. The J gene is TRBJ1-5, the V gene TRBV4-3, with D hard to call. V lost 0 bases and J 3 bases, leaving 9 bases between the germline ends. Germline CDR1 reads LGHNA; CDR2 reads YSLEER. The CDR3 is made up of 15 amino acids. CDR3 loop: CASSQDVIVNQPQHF. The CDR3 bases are TGCGCCAGCAGCCAAGATGTAATAGTCAATCAGCCCCAGCATTTT.

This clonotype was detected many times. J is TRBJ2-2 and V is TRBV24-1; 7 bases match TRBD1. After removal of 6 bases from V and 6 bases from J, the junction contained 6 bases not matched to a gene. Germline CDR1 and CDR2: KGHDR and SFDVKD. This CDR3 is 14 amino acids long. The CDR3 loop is CATSPQGVAGELFF. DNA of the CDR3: TGTGCCACCAGTCCCCAGGGGGTAGCCGGGGAGCTGTTTTTT.